The 10 T cell receptor beta chains in this list originate from one sample, sequenced in a study of immune evolution from preneoplasia to lung adenocarcinoma. Generated by immunoSEQ multiplex PCR, the TCRdb table keeps only in-frame clones and is missing some. The repertoire holds approximately 5,000 clones, with roughly 80% as singletons. Sequenced material: FFPE adjacent normal lung tissue. These receptors came from a donor at least 70 years old with lung adenocarcinoma.

The V gene is TRBV25-1, the J gene TRBJ2-1; a possible D gene is TRBD2 (7 bases). V lost 5 bases to trimming and J lost 15 bases, with 17 bases between them. There are 12 residues in the CDR3. Germline V gene lookup returns CDR1 MGHDK and CDR2 SYGVNS. CDR3 protein: CASSQWEGEGFF. CDR3 in DNA: TGTGCCAGCAGTCAATGGGAGGGGGAAGGGTTCTTC.

This chain uses TRBV28 with TRBJ2-5; 10 bases map to TRBD2. The CDR3 has 14 residues. The germline V gene has CDR1 MDHEN and CDR2 SYDVKM. Unmatched junction bases numbered 0, after V lost 4 bases and J lost 1 base. CDR3 nucleotides: TGTGCCAGCAGTTCTAGCGGGAGCCAAGAGACCCAGTACTTC. Amino acid sequence: CASSSSGSQETQYF.

This sequence joins TRBV13 and TRBJ1-2; no clear D gene. CDR3 length: 11 amino acids. The ends were cut back, 3 bases at V and 1 base at J, with 0 bases in the middle. Germline V gene lookup returns CDR1 PRHDT and CDR2 FYEKMQ (reference sequence). Here the CDR3 reads CASSFNYGYTF. CDR3 nucleotides: TGTGCCAGCAGCTTTAACTATGGCTACACCTTC. Filled out from reference TRBV13 and TRBJ1-2, the complete variable domain reads AAGVIQSPRHLIKEKRETATLKCYPIPRHDTVYWYQQGPGQDPQFLISFYEKMQSDKGSIPDRFSAQQFSDYHSELNMSSLELGDSALYFCASSFNYGYTFGSGTRLTVV.

This clone is classed as large (0.1 to 1%). The chain combines TRBV29-1 with TRBJ1-2; D gene ambiguous. The germline V and J ends were trimmed by 3 bases and 2 bases, with 10 bases remaining between them. The CDR3 has 13 residues. Germline V lookup: CDR1 SQVTM, CDR2 ANQGSEA. The CDR3 loop is CSVDVGLNYGYTF. The CDR3 DNA reads TGCAGCGTTGATGTGGGATTAAACTATGGCTACACCTTC.

This chain links TRBV18 with TRBJ2-1; D unresolved. CDR1 is KGHSH, CDR2 LQKENI, per germline. This CDR3 is built from 14 residues. V was trimmed by 3 bases and J by 0 bases, leaving 6 bases between them. The CDR3 here is CASSPESSYNEQFF. CDR3 nucleotide sequence: TGTGCCAGCTCACCGGAAAGCTCCTACAATGAGCAGTTCTTC. Based on the CDR3 plus reference TRBV18 and TRBJ2-1, the full variable domain is NAGVMQNPRHLVRRRGQEARLRCSPMKGHSHVYWYRQLPEEGLKFMVYLQKENIIDESGMPKERFSAEFPKEGPSILRIQQVVRGDSAAYFCASSPESSYNEQFFGPGTRLTVL.

The V and J genes are TRBV30 and TRBJ1-3; D not certain. V shed 4 bases and J shed 9 bases, with 16 bases lying between them. Germline V lookup: CDR1 GTSNPN, CDR2 SVGIG (reference sequence). The CDR3 runs to 13 residues. Here the CDR3 reads CAWNSEGRSTIYF. The CDR3 region has the DNA TGTGCCTGGAATAGTGAGGGTAGGAGCACCATATATTTT. Using reference TRBV30 and TRBJ1-3 for the parts outside the CDR3, the full variable domain is SQTIHQWPATLVQPVGSPLSLECTVEGTSNPNLYWYRQAAGRGLQLLFYSVGIGQISSEVPQNLSASRPQDRQFILSSKKLLLSDSGFYLCAWNSEGRSTIYFGEGSWLTVV.

The chain is built from TRBV6-1 and TRBJ2-3, with D perhaps TRBD1 (6 bases). The CDR3 runs to 15 residues. Between the trimmed V and J ends, which lost 6 bases and 0 bases, there was a span of 13 bases. Germline V gene sequence: CDR1 MNHNS, CDR2 SASEGT. In DNA, the CDR3 is TGTGCCAGCAGGGCCAGGGGCTATAGCACAGATACGCAGTATTTT. It translates to CASRARGYSTDTQYF.

The genes are TRBV27 and TRBJ1-1; 8 bases fit TRBD1. Germline values: CDR1 MNHEY, CDR2 SMNVEV (reference sequence). This CDR3 comprises 16 residues. J gave up 4 bases and V 2 bases, and 9 bases lay outside the gene matches. The CDR3 reads CASSLDAGGVSTEAFF. CDR3 sequence (DNA): TGTGCCAGCAGTTTAGATGCAGGGGGCGTATCCACTGAAGCTTTCTTT.

This chain joins TRBV7-8 and TRBJ1-2, with D possibly being TRBD1 (5 bases). Looked up from germline, CDR1 is SGHVS and CDR2 is FQNEAQ. V dropped 3 bases and J dropped 3 bases, with 11 bases sitting between them. This CDR3 has 14 amino acids. CDR3 DNA: TGTGCCAGCAGCTTTGCACAGGTGGACTATGGCTACACCTTC. Its protein is CASSFAQVDYGYTF.

This rearrangement joins TRBV10-3 to TRBJ2-3; D is possibly TRBD1 (6 bases). In germline, CDR1 is ENHRY, CDR2 SYGVKD. Trimming took off 0 bases at V and 3 bases at J, with 7 bases between the two ends. This CDR3 region has 14 residues. Here the CDR3 DNA reads TGTGCCATCAGTGAGTCCACAGGGACAGATACGCAGTATTTT. It yields the protein CAISESTGTDTQYF.